This T cell receptor (beta chain) was documented in a study of blood T cells in healthy people across ages. General study results and limits: PBMC samples, being unsorted, prevented any conclusive comparison of naive and antigen-experienced cells. Roughly linear age-related decline in beta diversity appeared, significant by age around 42.

A second PCR of 7 to 11 cycles used a sample-barcoded 5' primer and a J-beta primer mix. TCRdb re-called the 5' RACE reads with MiXCR, one entry per CDR3 protein. The repertoire includes 790,000 or so distinct CDR3 sequences, about 56% of them detected once, and more than 25% sits in the top ten. This clonotype was observed a few times. Its antigen is currently unknown. The sequence was obtained from a man aged 40-49 years in good health. Source material: blood.

Here the CDR3 reads CASSLRRGSNQPQHF. The CDR3 DNA reads TGTGCCAGCAGTTTACGTCGGGGGAGCAATCAGCCCCAGCATTTT. The chain joins TRBV12-3 or TRBV12-4 to TRBJ1-5, with TRBD1 as a possible D gene (5 bases). This CDR3 has 15 amino acids. Trimming took off 2 bases at V and 1 base at J, with 9 bases between the two ends.